The 30 T cell receptor beta chains reported below all come from one sample, sequenced in a study of T-cell reconstitution after alpha-beta-depleted transplantation in children. Unique molecular identifiers featured in how the TCRbeta library was prepared. From the PCR reads, TCRdb called clonotypes with MiXCR, one entry per CDR3 protein. The data contain about 580,000 distinct CDR3 sequences, 23% of them seen just once; the ten biggest clones take up approximately 14%. Source: PBMCs, mostly from graft donor cells, taken 360 days after TCRalphabeta/CD19-depleted stem cell transplant. All receptors come from a boy younger than two who had a stem cell transplant for acute myeloid leukemia, so the T cells may come from the graft donor.

The rearrangement uses TRBV7-9 and TRBJ1-2; D is ambiguous. Germline V gene sequence: CDR1 SEHNR, CDR2 FQNEAQ (reference sequence). The CDR3 is made up of 12 amino acids. The V end lost 1 base, the J end lost 12 bases, and 12 bases lay between the germline ends. The CDR3 protein is CASSLDGGYHTF. The DNA of the CDR3 is TGTGCCAGCAGCTTAGACGGCGGGTACCACACCTTC.

This clonotype was observed many times. The V gene is TRBV29-1, the J gene TRBJ2-3, with TRBD1 matching 9 bases. The CDR3 totals 15 residues. CDR1 SQVTM and CDR2 ANQGSEA come from the germline V gene. J was trimmed by 2 bases and V by 3 bases; bases with no gene match: 6. In DNA, the CDR3 is TGCAGCGTTGAGACAGGGGGGGTACACACAGATACGCAGTATTTT. It is translated as CSVETGGVHTDTQYF.

This clonotype was counted between two and nine times. V and J are TRBV29-1 and TRBJ2-5, with D perhaps being TRBD1 or TRBD2 (5 bases each). CDR1 SQVTM and CDR2 ANQGSEA come from the germline V gene. The CDR3 length is 17 residues. V lost 2 bases, J lost 0 bases, and 19 bases lay in between. This CDR3 is CSVEPWDATHYQETQYF. The CDR3 nucleotides are TGCAGCGTTGAACCCTGGGACGCCACCCATTACCAAGAGACCCAGTACTTC.

In its sample, this clonotype was seen a few times. The genes are TRBV20-1 and TRBJ1-4, with D tentatively TRBD1 (6 bases). CDR3 length: 15 amino acids. V was shortened by 6 bases and J by 7 bases, with 21 bases between the two germline ends. Germline V gene lookup returns CDR1 DFQATT and CDR2 SNEGSKA (reference sequence). The CDR3 DNA reads as TGCAGTGCCACACCCGGGGGCCTATGGCCTGAAAAACTGTTTTTT. It codes for CSATPGGLWPEKLFF.

The sample holds one count of this clonotype. The chain recombines TRBV9 with TRBJ2-3, with a tentative D call TRBD2 (6 bases). The CDR3 contains 15 residues. From germline, CDR1 is SGDLS and CDR2 YYNGEE. The V gene lost 0 bases and the J gene lost 6 bases, with 14 bases spanning the gap. The chain's CDR3 is CASSVVGLDSDTQYF. DNA for the CDR3: TGTGCCAGCAGCGTAGTGGGACTGGACTCGGATACGCAGTATTTT. The entire variable domain, with the rest obtained from reference TRBV9 and TRBJ2-3, is as follows: DSGVTQTPKHLITATGQRVTLRCSPRSGDLSVYWYQQSLDQGLQFLIQYYNGEERAKGNILERFSAQQFPDLHSELNLSSLELGDSALYFCASSVVGLDSDTQYFGPGTRLTVL.

This clonotype was detected many times. The chain recombines TRBV5-6 with TRBJ2-7; TRBD1 matches at 8 bases. CDR1 SGHDT and CDR2 YYEEEE come from the germline V gene. Trimming cost V 1 base and J 4 bases; bases outside gene matches: 7. The length of the CDR3 is 15 residues. The CDR3 sequence is CASSLLWQGAYEQYV. CDR3 bases: TGTGCCAGCAGCTTGTTGTGGCAGGGGGCGTACGAGCAGTACGTC.

The sample holds many counts of this clonotype. This rearrangement joins TRBV20-1 to TRBJ2-1; 7 positions agree with TRBD1. This CDR3 region has 14 residues. Germline V gene sequence: CDR1 DFQATT, CDR2 SNEGSKA (reference sequence). V trimming: 5 bases; J trimming: 6 bases; junction bases outside the gene matches: 10. The CDR3: CSAPDRDPTNEQFF. The CDR3 coding sequence is TGCAGTGCTCCTGACAGGGACCCCACCAATGAGCAGTTCTTC.

This clonotype was observed at least ten times. V and J are TRBV7-2 and TRBJ2-5, with D perhaps matching TRBD1 (5 bases). The CDR3 runs to 14 residues. Germline CDR1 and CDR2: SGHTA and FQGNSA. V dropped 5 bases and J dropped 2 bases, with 12 bases sitting between them. The CDR3 DNA follows: TGTGCCAGCAGCGCGAGACCAGGGCAAGAGACCCAGTACTTC. Its protein is CASSARPGQETQYF.

This clonotype was seen only a few times. V gene TRBV20-1 combines with J gene TRBJ2-3; D might be TRBD1 (6 bases). The V end lost 7 bases, the J end lost 1 base, and 15 bases lay between the germline ends. CDR3 length: 14 amino acids. Germline V gives CDR1 DFQATT, CDR2 SNEGSKA (reference sequence). The CDR3 loop is CSVRRTARTDTQYF. Written as DNA, the CDR3 is TGCAGTGTCAGAAGGACAGCACGCACAGATACGCAGTATTTT.

The gene calls are TRBV7-2 and TRBJ2-3; D gene ambiguous. CDR3 length: 17 residues. From germline, CDR1 is SGHTA and CDR2 FQGNSA. Deletions cut 4 bases from V and 0 bases from J, with 17 bases between. The chain's CDR3 is CASSSPLSIVSTDTQYF. For the CDR3, the DNA is TGTGCCAGCAGCTCCCCACTCTCGATAGTTAGCACAGATACGCAGTATTTT. The variable domain in full, with the rest retrieved from reference TRBV7-2 and TRBJ2-3, is GAGVSQSPSNKVTEKGKDVELRCDPISGHTALYWYRQSLGQGLEFLIYFQGNSAPDKSGLPSDRFSAERTGGSVSTLTIQRTQQEDSAVYLCASSSPLSIVSTDTQYFGPGTRLTVL.

The V gene is TRBV4-1, the J gene TRBJ1-1; D possibly corresponds to TRBD1 (6 bases). V lost 1 base, J lost 1 base, and 16 bases lay in between. This CDR3 has 17 residues. Germline lookup yields CDR1 MGHRA and CDR2 YSYEKL. Here the CDR3 reads CASSQGIGGGRNTEAFF. DNA of the CDR3: TGCGCCAGCAGCCAAGGGATAGGCGGGGGCCGGAACACTGAAGCTTTCTTT.

This clonotype was detected ten times or more. The chain joins TRBV18 to TRBJ2-1; 7 nucleotides match TRBD1. Germline lookup yields CDR1 KGHSH and CDR2 LQKENI. Unmatched junction bases numbered 6, after V lost 1 base and J lost 9 bases. This CDR3 has 14 amino acids. The CDR3 loop reads CASSPRDRGPEQFF. The CDR3, as DNA: TGTGCCAGCTCACCACGGGACAGAGGACCTGAGCAGTTCTTC.

The sample holds many counts of this clonotype. J is TRBJ2-6 and V is TRBV6-1, with D perhaps given as TRBD1 or TRBD2 (6 bases each). Germline V lookup: CDR1 MNHNS, CDR2 SASEGT. Trimming cost V 5 bases and J 0 bases, with 11 bases left between them. The CDR3 extends over 16 amino acids. This chain's CDR3 is CASSTGTFSGANVLTF. For the CDR3, the DNA is TGTGCCAGCAGTACAGGGACTTTCTCTGGGGCCAACGTCCTGACTTTC.

The V gene is TRBV6-2 or TRBV6-3, the J gene TRBJ1-1; D is undetermined. Between the trimmed V and J ends, which lost 11 bases and 0 bases, there was a span of 7 bases. Germline V CDR1 and CDR2: MNHEY, SVGEGT. This CDR3 comprises 11 residues. The CDR3 region has the DNA TGTGCCTGCGTTATGAACACTGAAGCTTTCTTT. It codes for CACVMNTEAFF.

The rearrangement joins TRBV20-1 to TRBJ1-1, with 7 bases that match TRBD1. Germline V gene data show CDR1 as DFQATT and CDR2 as SNEGSKA (reference sequence). V trimming: 5 bases; J trimming: 2 bases; junction bases outside the gene matches: 5. The length of the CDR3 is 13 residues. The CDR3 here is CSAYRGQNTEAFF. The CDR3 DNA reads TGCAGTGCTTATAGGGGGCAAAACACTGAAGCTTTCTTT.

The chain employs TRBV20-1 and TRBJ2-1, with 7 positions matching TRBD2. V trimming: 5 bases; J trimming: 9 bases; junction bases outside the gene matches: 10. In germline, CDR1 is DFQATT, CDR2 SNEGSKA (reference sequence). This CDR3 has 13 residues. In nucleotides, the CDR3 is TGCAGTGCTTCAGTTACTAGCGTGCCTGAGCAGTTCTTC. Translating gives CSASVTSVPEQFF.

This clonotype was picked up many times. The rearrangement joins TRBV29-1 to TRBJ2-1; weak D call: TRBD2 (5 bases). The V gene's germline CDR1 is SQVTM and CDR2 ANQGSEA. CDR3 length: 14 amino acids. Between the trimmed V and J ends, which lost 6 bases and 4 bases, there was a span of 16 bases. CDR3 region: CSVIRGSRYNEQFF. CDR3 DNA: TGCAGCGTCATACGGGGTTCGAGATACAATGAGCAGTTCTTC.

This sequence joins TRBV12-3 or TRBV12-4 and TRBJ2-1; D possibly matches TRBD1 or TRBD2 (5 bases each). The V end was cut by 10 bases, the J end by 7 bases, with 14 bases between. The CDR3 has 12 amino acids. DNA for the CDR3: TGTGCCACTACACGTGGGGGAAATGAGCAGTTCTTC. Protein: CATTRGGNEQFF.

The CDR3 sequence is CASSEWTGVNEQFF. CDR3 DNA sequence: TGTGCCAGCAGTGAGTGGACAGGGGTCAATGAGCAGTTCTTC. V usage is TRBV6-1 and J usage is TRBJ2-1; 9 bases are shared with TRBD1. The germline V gene has CDR1 MNHNS and CDR2 SASEGT. This CDR3 comprises 14 residues. Germline trimming cut 3 bases from V and 6 bases from J; bases unmatched to any gene: 3.

The chain uses TRBV29-1 and TRBJ2-6; D is possibly TRBD1 (6 bases). V lost 3 bases to trimming and J lost 2 bases, with 14 bases between them. Looked up from germline, CDR1 is SQVTM and CDR2 is ANQGSEA. The CDR3 sequence is 16 residues long. This chain's CDR3 is CSVEATGLPGANVLTF. The DNA for the CDR3 is TGCAGCGTTGAGGCCACAGGGTTGCCTGGGGCCAACGTCCTGACTTTC.

In this sample, this clonotype turned up many times. The rearrangement links TRBV2 to TRBJ2-5; no firm D call. Germline values: CDR1 SNHLY, CDR2 FYNNEI. V was cut by 2 bases and J by 5 bases, with 9 bases left in between. There are 13 residues in the CDR3. The chain's CDR3 is CASSEPLLETQYF. The CDR3 bases are TGTGCCAGCAGTGAACCTTTGTTGGAGACCCAGTACTTC.

The DNA of the CDR3 is TGTGCCAGCAGCCAAGGCAGTCTCTCGGAGACCCAGTACTTC. Translated, it gives CASSQGSLSETQYF. The chain links TRBV3-1 to TRBJ2-5; D gene unclear. V gave up 1 base and J gave up 5 bases, with 11 bases separating them. Germline values: CDR1 LGHDT, CDR2 YNNKEL (reference sequence). The CDR3 is 14 residues long.

This sequence joins TRBV30 and TRBJ2-1; D may be TRBD1 or TRBD2 (5 bases each). This CDR3 contains 18 residues. V was shortened by 4 bases and J by 6 bases, with 28 bases between the two germline ends. Germline V CDR1 and CDR2: GTSNPN, SVGIG (reference sequence). CDR3: CAWIGGHLKVERSNEQFF. Written as DNA, the CDR3 is TGTGCCTGGATCGGAGGACACCTAAAAGTGGAGCGGAGCAATGAGCAGTTCTTC. Based on the CDR3 plus reference TRBV30 and TRBJ2-1, the full variable domain is SQTIHQWPATLVQPVGSPLSLECTVEGTSNPNLYWYRQAAGRGLQLLFYSVGIGQISSEVPQNLSASRPQDRQFILSSKKLLLSDSGFYLCAWIGGHLKVERSNEQFFGPGTRLTVL.

This clonotype was picked up many times. The chain couples TRBV10-3 to TRBJ2-2, with D unclear. The CDR3 length is 15 residues. Germline lookup yields CDR1 ENHRY and CDR2 SYGVKD. The V and J ends lost 2 bases and 5 bases respectively, with 12 bases between them. The CDR3 reads CAISEPTAVTGELFF. The CDR3 nucleotides are TGTGCCATCAGTGAGCCCACAGCAGTAACCGGGGAGCTGTTTTTT.

This clonotype was counted many times. The chain is built from TRBV28 and TRBJ2-3; D is perhaps TRBD1 or TRBD2 (6 bases each). This CDR3 has 13 residues. Trimming left V 6 bases short and J 6 bases short, with 13 bases between. Looked up from germline, CDR1 is MDHEN and CDR2 is SYDVKM. CDR3 loop: CASRGRGGDTQYF. As DNA, the CDR3 is TGTGCCAGCAGAGGCAGGGGAGGTGATACGCAGTATTTT.

This rearrangement joins TRBV6-2 or TRBV6-3 to TRBJ2-5; a possible D gene is TRBD2 (5 bases). V lost 2 bases and J lost 5, with 12 bases in between. CDR3 length: 14 residues. Germline-derived CDR1 and CDR2 are MNHEY and SVGEGT. The CDR3 loop reads CASSYPQRWETQYF. CDR3 DNA: TGTGCCAGCAGTTACCCCCAGCGGTGGGAGACCCAGTACTTC.

This clonotype was detected many times. V gene TRBV28 combines with J gene TRBJ2-1; 7 nucleotides match TRBD2. The CDR3 spans 13 residues. Trimming removed 6 bases from V and 11 bases from J; junction bases left unmatched: 10. The germline CDR1 and CDR2 sequences are MDHEN and SYDVKM. The CDR3 spells CASSLGGGSKQFF. CDR3 DNA sequence: TGTGCCAGCAGCCTGGGGGGAGGGAGTAAGCAGTTCTTC.

This clonotype was seen many times. V is TRBV28 and J is TRBJ2-3; D unresolved. This CDR3 has 13 amino acids. Germline lookup yields CDR1 MDHEN and CDR2 SYDVKM. Trimming took off 11 bases at V and 3 bases at J, with 15 bases between the two ends. CDR3 DNA sequence: TGTGCCCTCTCCTTGGAAGGGACAGATACGCAGTATTTT. Translating gives CALSLEGTDTQYF.

This clonotype turned up a few times. The V and J genes are TRBV20-1 and TRBJ2-5; D may be TRBD1 (6 bases). CDR3 length: 14 residues. CDR1 and CDR2 from the germline V gene are DFQATT and SNEGSKA (reference sequence). V gave up 6 bases and J gave up 3 bases, with 17 bases separating them. CDR3 residues: CSANRGHSKETQYF. CDR3 nucleotides: TGCAGTGCGAACCGGGGACACAGTAAAGAGACCCAGTACTTC.

This clonotype has a count of ten or more. The J gene is TRBJ1-5, the V gene TRBV12-3 or TRBV12-4, with D hard to call. The CDR3 sequence is 12 residues long. Trimming pared 4 bases from V and 10 bases from J, leaving 11 bases between. CDR3 in DNA: TGTGCCAGCAGTTCCCTCAACAGTCCCCAGCATTTT. Its protein is CASSSLNSPQHF.